This TCR beta chain was retrieved from a study of T cell responses to AZD1222 COVID-19 vaccine. Across the study: Second doses were pooled across both intervals (about 4 or about 12 weeks). Notes on the study in general: Donors were largely white British and mainly female; clonal diversity was possibly underestimated.

CDR1 is MGHRA, CDR2 YSYEKL, per germline. This CDR3 has 14 residues. Trimming took off 2 bases at V and 3 bases at J, with 11 bases between the two ends. Points on this clone: Its antigen is currently unknown.

The method was immunoSEQ multiplex PCR; TCRdb's version includes in-frame clones alone and lacks a portion of them. The sample has approximately 160,000 clones; about 91% are singletons. The sequences come from peripheral blood, collected on day 0 of AZD1222 vaccination. The chain couples TRBV4-1 to TRBJ2-7; possible D gene TRBD2, 5 bases. The source is an adult in good health. The CDR3 spells CASSQTLEGYEQYF. The CDR3 DNA reads as TGCGCCAGCAGCCAAACCCTTGAGGGCTACGAGCAGTACTTC.